This TCR beta chain was observed in a study of shared clonotypes between healthy human individuals. Naive CD8 cells lacked CD45RO and underwent positive selection for CCR7, leaving out terminally differentiated effector memory CD45RA+ cells. In the case of this clone: Its cognate antigen is unknown. A read error may produce the germline difference seen at one junction end.

Using immunoSEQ multiplex PCR, the repertoire was profiled, and TCRdb retains in-frame clones only, with some absent. The sample includes 1.5 million to 2.5 million clones, over 85% of them seen just once. Study conclusions and caveats: It was anticipated that sequencing depth would influence how many clonotypes donors shared.

CDR3 size: 13 residues. Germline V gene data show CDR1 as MNHNS and CDR2 as SASEGT. J is TRBJ1-2 and V is TRBV6-1, with unresolved D. The sequenced sample consisted of naive CD8+ T cells sorted from blood. This clonotype was obtained from a man aged 18 to 35 in good health. DNA for the CDR3: TGCTTCATCGGGGAGGGATCGAGCTATGGCTACACCTTC. It is translated as CFIGEGSSYGYTF.